The T cell receptor (beta chain) described here comes from a study of blood T cells in healthy people across ages (dated by TCRdb to between 2015 and 2017). A note on the overall study: In model experiments, template switching captured roughly one uniquely barcoded TCR beta cDNA molecule for every two T cells. Age-related changes in TCR beta repertoire diversity were measured in the study by deep sequencing normalized with unique cDNA molecular identifiers. Four age groups were formed from the donors: young (average approximately 17 years), middle-aged (around 39), aged (about 62) and long-lived (around 82). Donors of different ages were randomly distributed across sequencing lanes to avoid experimental bias. The study analyzed two additional independent replicas of 1 million unique cDNA reads from the same blood draw for two donors, one aged 18 to 30 and one aged 80 or older. Broad study findings and their caveats: Total diversity estimates from one million sequenced T cells were considered lower bounds and underestimates. Bulk unsorted PBMC profiling prevented conclusive comparison of naive and antigen-experienced compartments. Observed TCR beta diversity correlated strongly with the percentage of naive T cells measured by flow cytometry. Compared with the aged group, more naive CD4+ T cells, fewer expanded clones and increased TCR diversity were shown by the long-lived group, suggesting age selection. The CMV infection status of donors was not known, potentially confounding age-related changes in expanded clonotypes. Observed TCR beta diversity per million T cells fell roughly linearly with age, and a significant reduction was already apparent by age around 44.

Cut back by 7 bases and 5 bases, the V and J ends lie 15 bases apart. From cysteine to phenylalanine, the CDR3 is 12 amino acids long. The sequence is cut down to CDR3 DNA, 36 bases in frame from base 1. Per the germline V gene, SQVTM is the CDR1 and ANQGSEA is the CDR2. Library prep was done by 5' RACE. The listed sequencing device is Illumina HiSeq 2500. A second PCR of 7 to 11 cycles was run with a J-beta primer mix and a sample-barcoded 5' primer. A unique molecular identifier was introduced onto each TCR beta cDNA molecule by a template-switch 5' adaptor carrying 12 random nucleotides. Each sample yielded at least 2.5 million CDR3-containing paired-end reads. All of the RNA was converted into first-strand cDNA using the Mint cDNA synthesis kit, with a TRBC-specific oligonucleotide serving as the primer. All cDNA was treated with uracil-DNA glycosylase and then went through a first 18-cycle PCR with the universal primers M1SS and BC2_uni_R. Regarding the original processing steps: Each sample was normalized by randomly selecting 1 million high-quality reads, each carrying a distinct molecular identifier. Instead of being binned into consensus sequences, reads that shared molecular identifiers were thrown out. CDR3 identification, clonotype clustering and error correction used MiTCR with a Q25 quality threshold and the strictest error-elimination algorithm. A nonparametric unseen species model with Euler transformation was used to estimate a lower bound on total TCR beta diversity. TCRdb applied fastp at Q25 and MiXCR to the public reads, then kept only in-frame beta chains. CDR3 protein duplicates are merged, each entry listing the most common genes and DNA. TCRdb assigned the V and J calls; the authors' analysis was not used. A total of about 1.5 million distinct CDR3 sequences appear in this sample, roughly 43% of them only once. The ten largest clones take up under 5% of the sample.

The approximately 41 donors, aged about 6 to 95 years, were systemically healthy Caucasian individuals from Russia. Each donor gave roughly 11 milliliters of peripheral blood, drawn into EDTA-treated Vacutainer tubes. PBMCs were isolated by Ficoll-Paque density-gradient centrifugation, with at least 7 million obtained per sample. Trizol reagent was used to extract total RNA from the PBMCs, yielding at least 6 micrograms per sample. The percentages of naive CD45RAhigh/CD27high T cells were determined by flow cytometry on a PBMC aliquot from every donor. This clonotype was recorded at least ten times. It lacks a known antigen. Base quality data are lacking; no much larger clone is found one base away.

The chain couples TRBV29-1 to TRBJ2-7; TRBD1 is possibly the D segment (5 matching bases). The source of this sequence is a woman under 30 in good health. Specimen: blood. The CDR3 protein: CSAKQGVDEQYF. The nucleotide sequence reads TGCAGCGCTAAGCAGGGTGTCGACGAGCAGTACTTC.